The TCR beta chain under discussion was sequenced for a study of cytomegalovirus exposure and HLA in healthy donors. On this clone itself: Its antigen is undetermined.

CDR1 and CDR2 from the germline V gene are SGHRS and YFSETQ. The length of the CDR3 is 13 residues. V trimming: 2 bases; J trimming: 3 bases; junction bases outside the gene matches: 1. Broader study findings: Cytomegalovirus status was reportedly diagnosed by the classifier with high specificity and sensitivity. Most TCR beta V segments were productive about 90% or about 30% of the time in an earlier analysis.

PCR employed 60 Vbeta and 13 Jbeta primers. Only in-frame clones appear in the TCRdb table, and some are missing; sequencing was by immunoSEQ multiplex PCR. The sample yields about 130,000 clones, around 78% seen once. This chain connects TRBV5-1 to TRBJ2-5; 7 positions agree with TRBD1. This receptor was obtained from a man aged 50 to 60 in good health and CMV-seronegative. The sequenced sample was PBMCs. CDR3 region: CASSFGTEETQYF. CDR3 coding DNA: TGCGCCAGCAGCTTTGGGACAGAAGAGACCCAGTACTTC.